This TCR beta chain was sequenced in a study of blood T cell repertoires in COVID-19. The CDR3 totals 15 residues. The V gene lost 5 bases and the J gene lost 2 bases, with 13 bases spanning the gap. Germline V gene lookup returns CDR1 SGHTA and CDR2 FQGTGA. TCRdb keeps only in-frame clones here, not all; method: immunoSEQ multiplex PCR. The table shows over 200,000 clones, with about 90% occurring only once. The TCR originated in a human donor in a cohort exposed to, infected with or recovered from COVID-19 (not recorded which). The donor label of this sample is uncertain. Sequenced: PBMCs or T cells enriched from blood (not recorded which). V usage is TRBV7-3 and J usage is TRBJ2-1; possible D gene TRBD1, 6 bases. The chain's CDR3 is CASSPEGGPYNEQFF. In nucleotides, the CDR3 is TGTGCCAGCAGCCCCGAAGGGGGACCCTACAATGAGCAGTTCTTC.